This entry concerns a single T cell receptor (beta chain). This entry is derived from a study of blood T cell repertoires in COVID-19. Across the whole study: Specimens from acute and convalescent COVID-19 originated in the United States, Italy and Spain. Sources were T cells, B-cell-depleted T cells, or PBMCs; the material itself was cDNA or gDNA.

The germline CDR1 and CDR2 sequences are SGHRS and YFSETQ. V shed 0 bases and J shed 8 bases, with 8 bases lying between them. The CDR3 has 13 amino acids. As processed by the authors: Reference gene primers were amplified, and this amplification served to estimate nucleated cell counts. The protocol was immunoSEQ multiplex PCR, while the TCRdb copy is restricted to in-frame clones and leaves out a portion. That table is the source of V, J and clone size, and D and trimming were worked out from the DNA. This table has about 150,000 clones, about 80% appearing once. What was sequenced was peripheral blood. This sequence originates from an older woman with acute or convalescent COVID-19. The chain is built from TRBV5-1 and TRBJ1-4, with D possibly TRBD1 on 5 matching bases. The CDR3 sequence is CASSLGHREKLFF. The DNA of the CDR3 is TGCGCCAGCAGCTTGGGACACAGGGAAAAACTGTTTTTT.